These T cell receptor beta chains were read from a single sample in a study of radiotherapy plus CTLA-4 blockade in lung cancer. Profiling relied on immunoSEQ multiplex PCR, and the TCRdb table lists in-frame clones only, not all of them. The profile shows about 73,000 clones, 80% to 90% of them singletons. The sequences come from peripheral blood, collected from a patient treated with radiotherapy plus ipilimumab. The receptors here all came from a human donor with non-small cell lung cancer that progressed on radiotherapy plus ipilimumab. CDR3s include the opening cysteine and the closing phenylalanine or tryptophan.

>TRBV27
CASSPRVTGANVLTF
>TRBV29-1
CSTILQGTQHF
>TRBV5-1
CASSLSRRAGELFF
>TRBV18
CASSGLAGAYEQYF
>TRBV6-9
CASSLSSYNEQFF
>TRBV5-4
CASSLSSADTQYF
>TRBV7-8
CASSLAGGPQTQYF
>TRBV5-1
CASSVQGAATQETQYF
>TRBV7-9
CASSLVQWRALTGELFF
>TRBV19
CASRSTDTQYF
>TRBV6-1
CASSDRSATKVQYF
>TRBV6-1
CASGLDRNTQYF
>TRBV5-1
CASSFGRPPKTQETQYF
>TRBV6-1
CASSEGGRPPETQYF
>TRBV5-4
CASSLVADNEQFF
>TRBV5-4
CASSLGQGDYGYTF
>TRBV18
CASSPLAGQAYEQYF
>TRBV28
CASSLYRVGTGELFF
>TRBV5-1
CASSARQGSNTEAFF
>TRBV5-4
CASSWDLAGGSDTQYF
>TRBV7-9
CASSSGVYGGYQNIQYF
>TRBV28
CASRENTGELFF
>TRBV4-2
CASSQDRARGEQYF
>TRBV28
CASSWAGGTSNQPQHF